This passage covers 9 T cell receptor beta chains from one sample sequenced in a study of shared clonotypes between healthy human individuals. Data came from immunoSEQ multiplex PCR; TCRdb stores just in-frame clones and leaves some out. The table shows roughly 500,000 clones, with 70% to 80% occurring only once. Input material: PBMCs. All receptors come from a woman aged 40 to 50 in good health. Some clones in this sample may be carry-over from other donors' samples.

The chain has TRBV10-3 and TRBJ1-4; D remains ambiguous. The CDR3 covers 14 residues. In germline, CDR1 is ENHRY, CDR2 SYGVKD. With 0 bases removed from V and 5 bases from J, the gap between germline ends came to 7 bases. CDR3 loop: CAISESGINEKLFF. The CDR3 DNA is TGTGCCATCAGTGAGTCAGGGATCAATGAAAAACTGTTTTTT.

V usage is TRBV10-3 and J usage is TRBJ2-5; the D gene is possibly TRBD2 (6 bases). Trimming stripped 5 bases from V and 2 bases from J, with 9 bases between. The CDR3 extends over 13 amino acids. Germline V gene lookup returns CDR1 ENHRY and CDR2 SYGVKD. This CDR3 reads CAISPGTQETQYF. The CDR3 DNA reads TGTGCCATCAGTCCCGGGACTCAAGAGACCCAGTACTTC.

This clone has only a few counts. This chain joins TRBV6-5 and TRBJ1-1; D call uncertain. Looked up from germline, CDR1 is MNHEY and CDR2 is SVGAGI. V was pared by 0 bases and J by 0 bases, with 8 bases between. The CDR3 consists of 15 residues. This CDR3 is CASSYSGILNTEAFF. The DNA for the CDR3 is TGTGCCAGCAGTTACTCAGGGATATTGAACACTGAAGCTTTCTTT.

The chain links TRBV27 to TRBJ1-3; 10 positions agree with TRBD1. V shed 6 bases, J shed 3 bases, and the junction held 5 bases outside the gene matches. The CDR3 has 15 residues. CDR1 MNHEY and CDR2 SMNVEV come from the germline V gene (reference sequence). The CDR3 spells CASRGQGLIGNTIYF. DNA of the CDR3: TGTGCCAGCAGGGGACAGGGGCTTATTGGAAACACCATATATTTT.

The chain has TRBV9 and TRBJ2-7, with 9 bases identical to TRBD1. Per the germline V gene, CDR1 is SGDLS and CDR2 is YYNGEE. The CDR3 runs to 15 residues. V gave up 4 bases and J gave up 4 bases; unmatched junction bases: 9. CDR3 nucleotide sequence: TGTGCCAGCAGCCTTGGGACAGGGTCTGGGTACGAGCAGTACTTC. This encodes CASSLGTGSGYEQYF.

The chain recombines TRBV7-9 with TRBJ2-7; 7 bases line up with TRBD2. CDR3 size: 13 residues. V trimming: 5 bases; J trimming: 1 base; junction bases outside the gene matches: 2. Germline values: CDR1 SEHNR, CDR2 FQNEAQ (reference sequence). The CDR3 region is CASSQRDSYEQYF. Written as DNA, the CDR3 is TGTGCCAGCAGCCAGCGGGATTCCTACGAGCAGTACTTC.

This rearrangement joins TRBV4-1 to TRBJ2-1; D is uncertain. Germline lookup yields CDR1 MGHRA and CDR2 YSYEKL. There are 14 residues in the CDR3. V gave up 0 bases and J gave up 6 bases, with 9 bases separating them. The CDR3: CASSQEADLNEQFF. In DNA form, the CDR3 reads TGCGCCAGCAGCCAAGAAGCAGACCTCAATGAGCAGTTCTTC.

The chain employs TRBV11-1 and TRBJ2-3, with TRBD1 matching 9 bases. This CDR3 contains 15 residues. The V gene's germline CDR1 is SGHAT and CDR2 FQDESV (reference sequence). J was trimmed by 2 bases and V by 5 bases; bases with no gene match: 5. The CDR3: CASSAGTGNTDTQYF. The CDR3 nucleotides are TGTGCCAGCAGCGCCGGGACAGGGAACACAGATACGCAGTATTTT.

This sequence joins TRBV2 and TRBJ1-3; D remains ambiguous. Trimming left V 4 bases short and J 0 bases short, with 10 bases between. In germline, CDR1 is SNHLY, CDR2 FYNNEI. The CDR3 covers 15 residues. The CDR3 spells CASSATYSSGNTIYF. CDR3 sequence (DNA): TGTGCCAGCAGTGCGACCTATTCCTCTGGAAACACCATATATTTT.